This is a list of T cell receptor beta chains from one sample in a study of response to subunit inactivated influenza vaccine. MiXCR was run by TCRdb on the RT-PCR reads, yielding one entry per CDR3 protein. The table lists about 310,000 distinct CDR3 sequences, roughly 22% of them singletons. The sequencing here drew on PBMCs from blood, taken less than 22 months after vaccination. Receptors were obtained from a man aged 45-69 years who received an inactivated influenza vaccine. CDR3s include the opening cysteine and the closing phenylalanine or tryptophan. Fields, in order: J gene, V gene, D gene, clone size, CDR3 DNA, CDR3 protein. A D gene is named only where the DNA matches it firmly. Size is stated for part of the rows, as once, few or many counts, or as a class when the clone is expanded.

TRBJ2-2,TRBV5-5,TRBD1,.,TGTGCCAGCAGCTTGGGAGGTCGGACAGGGAGGACCGGGGAGCTGTTTTTT,CASSLGGRTGRTGELFF
TRBJ1-2,TRBV4-1,.,few,TGCGCCAGCAACCAAATAATGCGGGGCAGGCTTAACTATGGCTACACCTTC,CASNQIMRGRLNYGYTF
TRBJ1-6,TRBV5-1,.,.,TGCGCCAGCAGCTTGGGTCCTGGGAATATTTCACCCCTCCACTTT,CASSLGPGNISPLHF
TRBJ2-1,TRBV20-1,TRBD2,.,TGCAGTGCTATAACTAGCGGGCCTGACAATGAGCAGTTCTTC,CSAITSGPDNEQFF
TRBJ2-2,TRBV10-3,TRBD1,.,TGTGCCATCAGGACAGGGGGTTACACCGGGGAGCTGTTTTTT,CAIRTGGYTGELFF
TRBJ1-2,TRBV4-3,.,.,TGCGCCAGCAGCCAAGATCGATACGGTGACTATGGCTACACCTTC,CASSQDRYGDYGYTF
TRBJ2-7,TRBV4-1,.,.,TGCGCCAGCAGCCAAGTCTACAGGGATGCGTACGAGCAGTACTTC,CASSQVYRDAYEQYF
TRBJ2-1,TRBV7-9,TRBD1,few,TGTGCCAGCACCCGGACAGGGGCTTCCTACAATGAGCAGTTCTTC,CASTRTGASYNEQFF
TRBJ2-3,TRBV12-3/TRBV12-4,TRBD2,.,TGTGCCAGCAGTTTTCGAGCGGGGGCCGAGGATACGCAGTATTTT,CASSFRAGAEDTQYF
TRBJ1-6,TRBV11-2,TRBD1,.,TGTGCCAGCAGCTTTCGACAGGGGGCGCGAATAAGTAATTCACCCCTCCACTTT,CASSFRQGARISNSPLHF
TRBJ1-1,TRBV4-1,.,.,TGCGCCAGCAGCCAAGGCCCCACCTGGGTTGGGGCTAATCAGATGAACACTGAAGCTTTCTTT,CASSQGPTWVGANQMNTEAFF
TRBJ2-2,TRBV28,TRBD2,.,TGTGCCAGCAGAATTAGCGGGGGGGCATACACCGGGGAGCTGTTTTTT,CASRISGGAYTGELFF
TRBJ1-5,TRBV4-2,.,many,TGTGCCAGCAGCCAGGACGCTACTGGGGATCAGCCCCAGCATTTT,CASSQDATGDQPQHF
TRBJ2-2,TRBV30,.,once,TGTGCCTGGAGTCAAAGTACGAACACCGGGGAGCTGTTTTTT,CAWSQSTNTGELFF
TRBJ1-6,TRBV12-3/TRBV12-4,.,many,TGTGCCAGCAGGGACCTCGACTATAATTCACCCCTCCACTTT,CASRDLDYNSPLHF
TRBJ1-2,TRBV29-1,.,.,TGCAGCGTTGTAGACGGAAGCTATGGCTACACCTTC,CSVVDGSYGYTF
TRBJ2-3,TRBV29-1,.,.,TGCAGCGTTGTGAACGCTTTCAGCACAGATACGCAGTATTTT,CSVVNAFSTDTQYF
TRBJ1-2,TRBV14,.,.,TGTGCCAGCAGCCGCTTGCCAAGCTATGGCTACACCTTC,CASSRLPSYGYTF
TRBJ1-5,TRBV12-3/TRBV12-4,TRBD1,.,TGTGCCAGCAGTTTCCGGACAGGGGGCATTAGCAATCAGCCCCAGCATTTT,CASSFRTGGISNQPQHF
TRBJ2-5,TRBV20-1,TRBD2,few,TGCAGTGCTTGGGGACTACAAGAGACCCAGTACTTC,CSAWGLQETQYF
TRBJ2-2,TRBV4-3,.,.,TGCGCCAGCAGCCAAGATTACCTAATACCCGTTACCGGGGAGCTGTTTTTT,CASSQDYLIPVTGELFF
TRBJ1-5,TRBV19,.,many,TGTGCCACCCAGGGGATTCAGCCCCAGCATTTT,CATQGIQPQHF
TRBJ1-3,TRBV9,TRBD1,.,TGTGCCAGCAGCGTAACAGGGGGATACTCTGGAAACACCATATATTTT,CASSVTGGYSGNTIYF
TRBJ2-4,TRBV21-1,.,.,TGTGCCAGCAGCAAAGAAGGTTCGCAGCCGTTTAGAAACATTCAGTACTTC,CASSKEGSQPFRNIQYF
TRBJ2-7,TRBV12-3/TRBV12-4,TRBD2,few,TGTGCCAGCAGTTTGCTAGCGGGATCCTACGAGCAGTACTTC,CASSLLAGSYEQYF
TRBJ1-5,TRBV6-2/TRBV6-3,TRBD1,.,TGTGCCAGCAGTTACCCGGGACAGGGCGGACAGGCCCAGCATTTT,CASSYPGQGGQAQHF
TRBJ1-2,TRBV29-1,.,.,TGCAGCGTTGATGTCTATGGCTACACCTTC,CSVDVYGYTF
TRBJ1-3,TRBV12-3/TRBV12-4,TRBD1,many,TGTGCCAGCAGTTTACTCCGGGACAGGTGGTCTGGAAACACCATATATTTT,CASSLLRDRWSGNTIYF
TRBJ2-1,TRBV24-1,.,.,TGTGCCACCAGACACTACAATGAGCAGTTCTTC,CATRHYNEQFF
TRBJ2-1,TRBV12-3/TRBV12-4,.,few,TGTGCCAGCAGTTTATCTGGGCCCAATGAGCAGTTCTTC,CASSLSGPNEQFF
TRBJ1-1,TRBV5-1,TRBD1,many,TGCGCCAGCAGCACGGGACAGGGGGCGAACACTGAAGCTTTCTTT,CASSTGQGANTEAFF
TRBJ1-4,TRBV7-9,.,.,TGTGCCAGCAGCCCAAGAGTCAGCCACTCGGGTGAAAAACTGTTTTTT,CASSPRVSHSGEKLFF
TRBJ1-5,TRBV20-1,.,few,TGCAGTGCTAGCCGACCGGGGTTTTCCGGACAGCCCCAGCATTTT,CSASRPGFSGQPQHF
TRBJ2-2,TRBV6-5,.,few,TGTGCCAGCAGTTACTGGCCCGGGGAGCTGTTTTTT,CASSYWPGELFF
TRBJ2-2,TRBV6-2/TRBV6-3,.,.,TGTGCCAGCAGTTACGGCCAGGGGTCCGGGGAGCTGTTTTTT,CASSYGQGSGELFF
TRBJ2-1,TRBV7-2,TRBD1,.,TGTGCCAGCAGCTTAGGGACAGGGAACTCCTACAATGAGCAGTTCTTC,CASSLGTGNSYNEQFF
TRBJ1-2,TRBV20-1,.,few,TGCAGTGCTACTGATCGCGGACCCGGGGGGAGAAACTATGGCTACACCTTC,CSATDRGPGGRNYGYTF
TRBJ1-4,TRBV4-2,.,.,TGTGCCAGCAGCCAAGAGTCATGGACAGACGAAAAACTGTTTTTT,CASSQESWTDEKLFF
TRBJ2-1,TRBV18,TRBD1,once,TGTGCCAGCTCACCCGTCCGGTGGACAGGATATAATTCCAATGAGCAGTTCTTC,CASSPVRWTGYNSNEQFF
TRBJ1-2,TRBV6-1,TRBD1,few,TGTGCCAGCAGTCGCGGGACAGGGGGAAGTTCTAACTATGGCTACACCTTC,CASSRGTGGSSNYGYTF
TRBJ1-5,TRBV20-1,TRBD1,.,TGCAGTGCTATTAGTCCCGGGACAGGGGGCCCTACCCGCAATCAGCCCCAGCATTTT,CSAISPGTGGPTRNQPQHF
TRBJ2-5,TRBV5-1,TRBD1,.,TGCGCCAGCAGCACTGGACAGGCGGACGGAGAGACCCAGTACTTC,CASSTGQADGETQYF
TRBJ2-1,TRBV2,.,.,TGTGCCAGCAGTGGACTAGTCGCGACTTGGCAGTTCTTC,CASSGLVATWQFF
TRBJ2-7,TRBV12-2,.,.,TGTGCAAGTCGCTATCGGACAGGGGGCGCCGAGCAGTACTTC,CASRYRTGGAEQYF
TRBJ1-2,TRBV12-3/TRBV12-4,.,medium-sized,TGTGCCAGCAGTTTAGCTGTCAGAAACTATGGCTACACCTTC,CASSLAVRNYGYTF
TRBJ1-5,TRBV29-1,TRBD1,.,TGCAGCGTTGGGGAGGGACAGTTCAATCAGCCCCAGCATTTT,CSVGEGQFNQPQHF
TRBJ2-5,TRBV5-1,.,.,TGCGCCAGCAGCCCGGACGGGGGTTGGTTCCAAGAGACCCAGTACTTC,CASSPDGGWFQETQYF
TRBJ1-6,TRBV20-1,.,many,TGCAGTGCTAGAGATCTGGGGCTTGGGACCAATTCACCCCTCCACTTT,CSARDLGLGTNSPLHF
TRBJ1-2,TRBV29-1,.,many,TGCAGCGTTGAAGCCCAGGACCCTTATGGCTACACCTTC,CSVEAQDPYGYTF
TRBJ2-7,TRBV7-9,.,.,TGTGCCAGCAGCAACGGGGTCAGCACGGCCTACGAGCAGTACTTC,CASSNGVSTAYEQYF